This T cell receptor (beta chain) stems from a study of blood T cell repertoires in COVID-19 (dated by TCRdb to 2018 to 2020). For the study in its entirety: The collaborator samples originated in the United States, Italy and Spain and spanned the acute and convalescent phases of COVID-19. Where HLA class I and class II types were available, the types were taken from metadata supplied by the sample provider, not from assay-based typing. The repertoires were made available in a free public database intended to serve as a resource for research on the immune response to SARS-CoV-2. The material from the prospective study consisted of cDNA or gDNA derived from T cells, B-cell-depleted T cells, or PBMCs. Deeply sampled blood TCRbeta repertoires from subjects exposed to, actively infected with, or recovered from COVID-19 were included in the dataset. A de-identified subject ID, COVID-19 status, age in years and sex were almost always included in the sample metadata. Samples came from the ongoing ImmuneRACE study (first 160 participants) plus 1,254 subjects from 6 global collaborators. General conclusions and limits of the study: The quantity of clinical and demographic metadata differed by source and by participant and was supplied without curation.

Whole blood was collected in K2EDTA tubes by collaborating institutions according to the institutions' own protocols. For TCRbeta analysis, collaborators shipped samples as frozen whole blood, isolated PBMCs, or DNA extracted from either of those sample types. The V and J ends are trimmed by 3 bases and 5 bases, leaving 11 bases between them. The CDR3 measures 14 amino acids from cysteine to phenylalanine. The sequence is cut down to CDR3 DNA, 42 bases in frame from base 1. Taken from the germline V gene (reference sequence), the CDR1 and CDR2 loops are LNHDA and SQIVND. The immunoSEQ Assay, a bias-controlled multiplex PCR, was used to amplify TCRbeta CDR3 regions from genomic DNA. Regarding the original processing steps: The number of nucleated cells in each sample was estimated by amplification of reference gene primers within the assay. To quantify the absolute abundance of each unique TCRbeta CDR3 rearrangement, sequence reads were collapsed and filtered. For each sample, productive Simpson clonality was calculated as the square root of Simpson's diversity index across productive rearrangements. TCRdb obtained this table from immuneACCESS and retained in-frame rearrangements with V and J assigned. These tables miss some clones; where compared with another copy, unresolved V genes account for less than half of the shortfall, and the remainder is unexplained. That table is the source of V, J and clone size, and D and trimming were worked out from the DNA. The sample table records 450,000 to 500,000 clones; roughly 88% of these occur just once. The ten largest clones add up to approximately 3.4% of the sample.

On this clone: Its antigen is not yet known. Base qualities are missing; no much larger clone stands one base away.

The sequenced sample consisted of peripheral blood. The TCR originated in a human donor in a cohort sampled during active COVID-19. The chain uses TRBV19 and TRBJ2-1, with TRBD1 tentatively as D gene (5 bases match). The bases read TGTGCCAGTAGTATCCGGGTGGACAACAATGAGCAGTTCTTC. It encodes CASSIRVDNNEQFF.